This T cell receptor (beta chain) originates from a study of shared T cell receptors in the human thymus. Sequencing was performed with immunoSEQ multiplex PCR; in TCRdb, only in-frame clones are kept and a portion is missing. Of 700,000 or so clones in the sample, approximately 85% were seen once. This same sample was also taken into another study, of human thymus T cells. That work contributes: Thymic repertoires overlap heavily among unrelated individuals, related research has reported.

Specimen: thymocytes. This clonotype was obtained from a girl in the first two years of life with a congenital heart defect.

The DNA of the CDR3 is TGTGCCAGCAGTGCCCAGGATAATAGCAATCAGCCCCAGCATTTT. Translation: CASSAQDNSNQPQHF. J is TRBJ1-5 and V is TRBV6-1; D is undetermined. CDR1 and CDR2 from the germline V gene are MNHNS and SASEGT. There are 15 residues in the CDR3. Deletions cut 4 bases from V and 0 bases from J, with 10 bases between.